One sample yielded the 5 T cell receptor beta chains listed below, sequenced in a study of blood T cell repertoires in COVID-19. Produced via immunoSEQ multiplex PCR; TCRdb's table is partial and in-frame only. The sample lists roughly 200,000 clones, about 88% occurring once. Specimen: peripheral blood. These receptors all stem from a woman younger than 45 with active or convalescent COVID-19.

The J gene is TRBJ1-6, the V gene TRBV27; TRBD1 aligns across 7 bases. Losses at the gene ends were 3 bases for V and 7 bases for J; bases not matched to a gene: 6. Germline CDR1 MNHEY, CDR2 SMNVEV (reference sequence). CDR3 length equals 15 residues. CDR3: CASSFKGARNSPLHF. The CDR3 DNA reads TGTGCCAGCAGTTTTAAGGGGGCTAGGAATTCACCCCTCCACTTT.

The chain uses TRBV4-1 and TRBJ2-5; 10 nucleotides line up with TRBD1. This CDR3 is built from 16 residues. Germline V gives CDR1 MGHRA, CDR2 YSYEKL. V shed 1 base, J shed 3 bases, and the junction held 5 bases outside the gene matches. The CDR3 DNA reads TGCGCCAGCAGCCAAGTTAGTGGACAGGGGGAAGAGACCCAGTACTTC. Protein: CASSQVSGQGEETQYF.

This chain links TRBV6-5 with TRBJ2-2; D is unresolved. Between the trimmed V and J ends, which lost 7 bases and 4 bases, there was a span of 10 bases. This CDR3 is 13 amino acids long. Germline V lookup: CDR1 MNHEY, CDR2 SVGAGI. The CDR3, as DNA: TGTGCCAGCAACCTTGGGCCCACCGGGGAGCTGTTTTTT. Its translation is CASNLGPTGELFF.

J is TRBJ2-1 and V is TRBV6-4; 11 bases match TRBD2. The CDR3 covers 14 residues. V gave up 7 bases and J gave up 4 bases; unmatched junction bases: 3. The germline V gene encodes CDR1 MRHNA and CDR2 SNTAGT. As DNA, the CDR3 is TGTGCCAGCAAACTAGCGGGAGTATACAATGAGCAGTTCTTC. Translated: CASKLAGVYNEQFF.

The CDR3 nucleotides are TGCAGCGTAAGACAGGGGAGCGATGAAAAACTGTTTTTT. Its translation: CSVRQGSDEKLFF. V and J are TRBV29-1 and TRBJ1-4, with 8 bases lining up with TRBD1. CDR3 length: 13 residues. Germline trimming cut 6 bases from V and 6 bases from J; bases unmatched to any gene: 6. CDR1 is SQVTM and CDR2 is ANQGSEA in the germline V gene.